The 25 T cell receptor beta chains reported below all come from one sample, sequenced in a study of blood T cell repertoires in COVID-19. TCRdb's copy holds only in-frame clones and misses some; the assay was immunoSEQ multiplex PCR. Among 250,000 to 350,000 clones listed, roughly 89% were seen once. The sequenced sample consisted of peripheral blood. The receptors originated from a woman aged 40-49 years who had recovered from COVID-19.

The chain joins TRBV11-2 to TRBJ1-2; 11 bases match TRBD1. The CDR3 extends over 15 amino acids. V shed 4 bases, J shed 3 bases, and the junction held 4 bases outside the gene matches. Germline CDR1 and CDR2: SGHAT and FQNNGV. The CDR3: CASSYGQGADYGYTF. The DNA for the CDR3 is TGTGCCAGCAGCTACGGACAGGGGGCTGACTATGGCTACACCTTC.

CDR3 sequence: CASSILRVGANQPQHF. CDR3 DNA sequence: TGTGCCAGTAGTATTCTACGGGTTGGGGCTAATCAGCCCCAGCATTTT. The chain uses TRBV19 and TRBJ1-5; tentative D call: TRBD1 (5 bases). The V and J ends lost 3 bases and 4 bases respectively, with 16 bases between them. The germline V gene encodes CDR1 LNHDA and CDR2 SQIVND (reference sequence). The CDR3 length is 16 residues. Supplemented by reference TRBV19 and TRBJ1-5, the full variable domain reads DGGITQSPKYLFRKEGQNVTLSCEQNLNHDAMYWYRQDPGQGLRLIYYSQIVNDFQKGDIAEGYSVSREKKESFPLTVTSAQKNPTAFYLCASSILRVGANQPQHFGDGTRLSIL.

The CDR3 coding sequence is TGTGCCAGCAGTTTATTGTCTAGCGGGTACAATGAGCAGTTCTTC. Amino acids: CASSLLSSGYNEQFF. This rearrangement joins TRBV27 to TRBJ2-1, with 8 nucleotides matching TRBD2. Trimming at V came to 1 base and at J to 4 bases, leaving 3 bases not matched to a gene. CDR3 length equals 15 residues. Germline V gene sequence: CDR1 MNHEY, CDR2 SMNVEV (reference sequence).

This chain joins TRBV11-2 and TRBJ1-5, with D unclear. Germline values: CDR1 SGHAT, CDR2 FQNNGV. V was clipped by 1 base and J by 4 bases, with 8 bases between them. The CDR3 length is 14 residues. Here the CDR3 reads CASSLAQQNQPQHF. The CDR3 bases are TGTGCCAGCAGCTTAGCTCAACAGAATCAGCCCCAGCATTTT.

The chain is built from TRBV28 and TRBJ1-3, with TRBD1 identical over 8 bases. The CDR3 is made up of 13 amino acids. Germline V gene lookup returns CDR1 MDHEN and CDR2 SYDVKM. After removal of 11 bases from V and 4 bases from J, the junction contained 7 bases not matched to a gene. The CDR3 DNA follows: TGTGCCGGCGGCAGGGACAGGGGAAACACCATATATTTT. Translated: CAGGRDRGNTIYF. The whole variable domain, remainder taken from reference TRBV28 and TRBJ1-3, is DVKVTQSSRYLVKRTGEKVFLECVQDMDHENMFWYRQDPGLGLRLIYFSYDVKMKEKGDIPEGYSVSREKKERFSLILESASTNQTSMYLCAGGRDRGNTIYFGEGSWLTVV.

The chain carries TRBV7-3 and TRBJ2-3, with a weak D call TRBD2 (6 bases). Germline CDR1 and CDR2: SGHTA and FQGTGA. Between the trimmed V and J ends, which lost 0 bases and 2 bases, there was a span of 12 bases. This CDR3 contains 16 residues. The CDR3 reads CASSLTPGLYTDTQYF. The CDR3 region has the DNA TGTGCCAGCAGCTTAACCCCGGGACTTTACACAGATACGCAGTATTTT. The whole variable domain, filled in from reference TRBV7-3 and TRBJ2-3, reads GAGVSQTPSNKVTEKGKYVELRCDPISGHTALYWYRQSLGQGPEFLIYFQGTGAADDSGLPNDRFFAVRPEGSVSTLKIQRTERGDSAVYLCASSLTPGLYTDTQYFGPGTRLTVL.

This chain uses TRBV6-5 with TRBJ1-2, with 8 bases fitting TRBD1. The CDR3 runs to 15 residues. V dropped 7 bases and J dropped 0; count of bases not matched to a gene: 7. Germline V lookup: CDR1 MNHEY, CDR2 SVGAGI. CDR3 protein: CASIMGQATNYGYTF. For the CDR3, the DNA is TGTGCCAGCATTATGGGACAGGCAACTAACTATGGCTACACCTTC.

The chain combines TRBV24-1 with TRBJ2-7; D perhaps matches TRBD2 (5 bases). In germline, CDR1 is KGHDR, CDR2 SFDVKD. This CDR3 is 13 amino acids long. With 4 bases removed from V and 3 bases from J, the gap between germline ends came to 9 bases. The CDR3 bases are TGTGCCACCAGTGACCCAACTAGCTACGAGCAGTACTTC. Protein sequence: CATSDPTSYEQYF.

The chain uses TRBV5-1 and TRBJ2-2, with TRBD1 matching over 8 bases. The germline V gene has CDR1 SGHRS and CDR2 YFSETQ. V gave up 3 bases and J gave up 5 bases; unmatched junction bases: 6. The CDR3 covers 15 residues. The DNA for the CDR3 is TGCGCCAGCAGCTCGGGACAGGAGTGGACCGGGGAGCTGTTTTTT. It encodes CASSSGQEWTGELFF.

The rearrangement uses TRBV9 and TRBJ2-7; 7 nucleotides agree with TRBD2. Germline assignment: CDR1 SGDLS and CDR2 YYNGEE. The CDR3 sequence is 15 residues long. V lost 0 bases to trimming and J lost 2 bases; unmatched junction nucleotides: 5. Here the CDR3 reads CASSVGSGGPYEQYF. CDR3 coding DNA: TGTGCCAGCAGCGTAGGGTCGGGGGGTCCCTACGAGCAGTACTTC.

CDR3 bases: TGTGCCAGCAGTTCGCCCAGCTCCTACAATGAGCAGTTCTTC. This sequence encodes CASSSPSSYNEQFF. The V call is TRBV6-5, the J call TRBJ2-1, with D hard to call. Trimming pared 4 bases from V and 0 bases from J, leaving 7 bases between. Germline values: CDR1 MNHEY, CDR2 SVGAGI. This CDR3 is 14 amino acids long.

The chain has TRBV4-1 and TRBJ2-3; a weak D match, TRBD1 (6 bases). The germline V gene has CDR1 MGHRA and CDR2 YSYEKL. This CDR3 is built from 18 residues. Trimming took off 0 bases at V and 7 bases at J, with 23 bases between the two ends. The CDR3 region is CASSQDKNTGILAYTQYF. CDR3 DNA sequence: TGCGCCAGCAGCCAAGACAAGAACACAGGGATTTTAGCTTATACGCAGTATTTT.

The chain joins TRBV2 to TRBJ2-5; 8 positions match TRBD2. V was clipped by 4 bases and J by 2 bases; unmatched bases: 0. The CDR3 covers 13 residues. Germline V gene sequence: CDR1 SNHLY, CDR2 FYNNEI. As DNA, the CDR3 is TGTGCCAGCAGTGGACTAGCGCAAGAGACCCAGTACTTC. It specifies CASSGLAQETQYF.

CDR3 sequence: CATSWDKADTQYF. The CDR3 nucleotides are TGTGCCACCAGTTGGGACAAGGCAGATACGCAGTATTTT. The rearrangement links TRBV24-1 to TRBJ2-3; possibly TRBD1 for D (6 bases). There are 13 residues in the CDR3. Germline lookup yields CDR1 KGHDR and CDR2 SFDVKD. V lost 6 bases and J 4 bases, leaving 10 bases between the germline ends.

This chain links TRBV5-4 with TRBJ2-2, with 8 bases identical to TRBD2. V dropped 4 bases and J dropped 6; count of bases not matched to a gene: 5. The germline CDR1 and CDR2 sequences are SGHNT and YYREEE (reference sequence). The CDR3 has 14 amino acids. CDR3 nucleotides: TGTGCCAGCAGCCCCGGGACTAGTGCCGGGGAGCTGTTTTTT. Translating it yields CASSPGTSAGELFF.

V is TRBV9 and J is TRBJ2-1; 11 positions match TRBD2. Trimming removed 2 bases from V and 7 bases from J; junction bases left unmatched: 8. Germline assignment: CDR1 SGDLS and CDR2 YYNGEE. This CDR3 has 16 amino acids. CDR3 sequence reads: CASSVTGTSGINEQFF. The CDR3 nucleotides are TGTGCCAGCAGCGTGACCGGGACTAGCGGCATTAATGAGCAGTTCTTC.

J is TRBJ2-6 and V is TRBV30; the D gene is possibly TRBD1 (6 bases). The CDR3 is 16 residues long. V was cut by 2 bases and J by 0 bases, with 11 bases left in between. Germline values: CDR1 GTSNPN, CDR2 SVGIG (reference sequence). The CDR3 region is CAWSNRVLSGANVLTF. As DNA, the CDR3 is TGTGCCTGGAGTAACAGGGTCCTCTCTGGGGCCAACGTCCTGACTTTC.

The chain links TRBV15 to TRBJ2-7; 8 bases are shared with TRBD2. Trimming cost V 1 base and J 7 bases; bases outside gene matches: 9. The germline V gene encodes CDR1 LNHNV and CDR2 YYDKDF (reference sequence). This CDR3 has 15 residues. The DNA of the CDR3 is TGTGCCACCAGCAGAGTGGCTAGCGGGTTGAGGGAGCAGTACTTC. It codes for CATSRVASGLREQYF.

A note on this clone: The same CDR3 arises from other DNA sequences in this sample as well. V is TRBV18 and J is TRBJ2-7, with TRBD2 matching 12 bases. The junction had 3 bases not matched to a gene; V was cut back by 3 bases and J by 3 bases. The CDR3 length is 15 residues. Germline loops: CDR1 KGHSH, CDR2 LQKENI. Here the CDR3 DNA reads TGTGCCAGCTCACCCAGACTAGCGGGAGACTACGAGCAGTACTTC. It translates to CASSPRLAGDYEQYF.

The rearrangement links TRBV19 to TRBJ1-4, with D maybe TRBD1 (5 bases). V lost 1 base, J lost 8 bases, and 11 bases lay in between. This CDR3 is 14 amino acids long. Germline V gene sequence: CDR1 LNHDA, CDR2 SQIVND (reference sequence). This CDR3 is CASSIAGFGEKLFF. The DNA for the CDR3 is TGTGCCAGTAGTATAGCAGGGTTTGGGGAAAAACTGTTTTTT.

The V gene is TRBV11-2, the J gene TRBJ1-3, with unresolved D. Trimming removed 5 bases from V and 4 bases from J, with 18 bases in between. CDR3 length: 16 amino acids. In germline, CDR1 is SGHAT, CDR2 FQNNGV. This CDR3 is CASSPQEGFLGNTIYF. CDR3 sequence (DNA): TGTGCCAGCAGCCCTCAAGAGGGTTTCTTAGGAAACACCATATATTTT.

V is TRBV14 and J is TRBJ2-3, with 11 bases identical to TRBD2. The CDR3 runs 16 residues. The germline gives CDR1 SGHDN, CDR2 FVKESK. V lost 1 base to trimming and J lost 3 bases; unmatched junction nucleotides: 3. The CDR3 sequence is CASSQGTSGRTDTQYF. As DNA, the CDR3 is TGTGCCAGCAGCCAAGGAACTAGCGGGAGAACAGATACGCAGTATTTT. Variable domain in full (rest from reference TRBV14 and TRBJ2-3): EAGVTQFPSHSVIEKGQTVTLRCDPISGHDNLYWYRRVMGKEIKFLLHFVKESKQDESGMPNNRFLAERTGGTYSTLKVQPAELEDSGVYFCASSQGTSGRTDTQYFGPGTRLTVL.

The chain employs TRBV12-3 or TRBV12-4 and TRBJ1-1, with D possibly matching TRBD1 (5 bases). CDR3 length equals 13 residues. V lost 5 bases to trimming and J lost 4 bases, with 11 bases between them. CDR3 residues: CASSLSGGTEAFF. The CDR3 DNA sequence: TGTGCCAGCAGTCTCTCGGGGGGCACTGAAGCTTTCTTT.

This chain links TRBV3-1 (or the pseudogene TRBV3-2) with TRBJ1-1; D unresolved. Germline V gene data show CDR1 as LGHDT and CDR2 as YNNKEL (reference sequence). CDR3 size: 14 residues. Trimming cost V 6 bases and J 4 bases, with 15 bases left between them. In nucleotides, the CDR3 is TGTGCCAGCAGTCAACCGGGTCGCTCCACTGAAGCTTTCTTT. Protein sequence: CASSQPGRSTEAFF.

The rearrangement joins TRBV7-9 to TRBJ2-1, with TRBD2 identical over 7 bases. V lost 5 bases to trimming and J lost 5 bases; unmatched junction nucleotides: 6. Germline values: CDR1 SEHNR, CDR2 FQNEAQ (reference sequence). The CDR3 totals 14 residues. DNA of the CDR3: TGTGCCAGCAGCCTGGGAGGGCTCAACAATGAGCAGTTCTTC. It specifies CASSLGGLNNEQFF.